These 21 T cell receptor beta chains were sequenced from one sample in a study of cytomegalovirus exposure and HLA in healthy donors. Researchers ran the PCR with 60 Vbeta and 13 Jbeta primers. Using immunoSEQ multiplex PCR, the repertoire was profiled, and TCRdb retains in-frame clones only, with some absent. The table records some 160,000 clones, roughly 70% of them present only once. The specimen sequenced was PBMCs. These TCRs come from a woman aged 40 to 50 in good health and CMV-seronegative.

The genes are TRBV7-7 and TRBJ2-2, with 15 bases matching TRBD2. The trim removed 5 bases at V and 6 bases at J, leaving 4 bases unmatched. The CDR3 runs to 16 residues. The germline V gene encodes CDR1 SSHAT and CDR2 FNYEAQ (reference sequence). CDR3 protein: CASSTGLAGGPGELFF. The CDR3 bases are TGTGCCAGCAGCACCGGACTAGCGGGGGGGCCCGGGGAGCTGTTTTTT.

This clone has just a few counts. V is TRBV27 and J is TRBJ2-7; 8 nucleotides align to TRBD1. V shed 6 bases, J shed 3 bases, and the junction held 7 bases outside the gene matches. The germline CDR1 and CDR2 sequences are MNHEY and SMNVEV (reference sequence). The CDR3 length is 14 residues. CDR3 region: CASRARQGYYEQYF. For the CDR3, the DNA is TGTGCCAGCAGGGCCCGACAGGGGTACTACGAGCAGTACTTC.

This clone occurred a few times. The chain joins TRBV6-1 to TRBJ2-1, with 7 bases matching TRBD2. CDR3 length equals 11 residues. The J segment lost 9 bases and the V segment lost 8 bases, leaving 4 bases of the junction unmatched. The germline V gene has CDR1 MNHNS and CDR2 SASEGT. CDR3 bases: TGTGCCAGCCGGGGGGATATTGAGCAGTTCTTC. Translation gives CASRGDIEQFF.

This sequence joins TRBV19 and TRBJ1-2; TRBD1 is a possible D gene (5 bases). This CDR3 is built from 12 residues. Germline V gene lookup returns CDR1 LNHDA and CDR2 SQIVND (reference sequence). Trimming shortened V by 8 bases and J by 4 bases, and 11 bases separated the two germline ends. The CDR3 DNA reads as TGTGCCAGTGTCGAAGGGGCCTATGGCTACACCTTC. This translates into CASVEGAYGYTF. The full variable domain, rest sourced from reference TRBV19 and TRBJ1-2, is DGGITQSPKYLFRKEGQNVTLSCEQNLNHDAMYWYRQDPGQGLRLIYYSQIVNDFQKGDIAEGYSVSREKKESFPLTVTSAQKNPTAFYLCASVEGAYGYTFGSGTRLTVV.

The chain is built from TRBV6-5 and TRBJ2-2; a possible D gene is TRBD1 (5 bases). CDR3 length equals 16 residues. V lost 4 bases and J lost 2, with 14 bases in between. Germline V lookup: CDR1 MNHEY, CDR2 SVGAGI. CDR3 nucleotides: TGTGCCAGCAGTTTTGGGTACAGGAGAAACACCGGGGAGCTGTTTTTT. It translates to CASSFGYRRNTGELFF.

Points on this clone: An end of the junction differs from the germline gene, which may be a read error. This chain joins TRBV7-9 and TRBJ2-7; 10 bases align to TRBD2. CDR1 is SEHNR and CDR2 is FQNEAQ in the germline V gene (reference sequence). The CDR3 spans 18 residues. CDR3 in DNA: TGTTCCAGCAGCTCCAAGCGGGGGGGAGGGACTAGATCAGCCGAGCAGTACTTC. Protein product: CSSSSKRGGGTRSAEQYF. Combining the CDR3 with reference TRBV7-9 and TRBJ2-7 gives the whole variable domain DTGVSQNPRHKITKRGQNVTFRCDPISEHNRLYWYRQTLGQGPEFLTYFQNEAQLEKSRLLSDRFSAERPKGSFSTLEIQRTEQGDSAMYLCSSSSKRGGGTRSAEQYFGPGTRLTVT.

This rearrangement joins TRBV5-4 to TRBJ2-7, with 11 positions matching TRBD1. In germline, CDR1 is SGHNT, CDR2 YYREEE (reference sequence). This CDR3 has 14 amino acids. Trimming took 3 bases from V and 2 from J; bases not matched to a gene: 1. In nucleotides, the CDR3 is TGTGCCAGCAGCTCGGGACAGGGGGCCTACGAGCAGTACTTC. Its protein is CASSSGQGAYEQYF.

This sequence joins TRBV6-1 and TRBJ1-1; D perhaps matches TRBD1 (6 bases). Trimming stripped 5 bases from V and 10 bases from J, with 8 bases between. Germline V gene data show CDR1 as MNHNS and CDR2 as SASEGT. The CDR3 runs to 10 residues. The CDR3 loop is CASSQGTAFF. DNA of the CDR3: TGTGCCAGCAGTCAGGGGACAGCTTTCTTT.

The chain combines TRBV5-1 with TRBJ2-2, with D possibly TRBD1 on 5 matching bases. Germline V lookup: CDR1 SGHRS, CDR2 YFSETQ. V dropped 4 bases and J dropped 2 bases, with 15 bases sitting between them. The length of the CDR3 is 16 residues. The CDR3 DNA is TGCGCCAGCAGCCTATTGACAGAAACAAACACCGGGGAGCTGTTTTTT. Translating gives CASSLLTETNTGELFF.

This chain links TRBV4-2 with TRBJ2-5, with D uncertain. The length of the CDR3 is 14 residues. The V gene's germline CDR1 is LGHNA and CDR2 YNFKEQ. V lost 1 base, J lost 7 bases, and 13 bases lay in between. The CDR3 nucleotides read TGTGCCAGCAGCCAAGCTGTGGAGCCCGGGACCCAGTACTTC. Encoded protein: CASSQAVEPGTQYF.

This clone was observed a single time. The rearrangement joins TRBV7-8 to TRBJ1-3; TRBD1 matches at 9 bases. The V gene end was trimmed by 0 bases and the J gene end by 6 bases; junction bases not matched to a gene: 3. The CDR3 length is 15 residues. Germline V gene sequence: CDR1 SGHVS, CDR2 FQNEAQ. This chain's CDR3 is CASSLATGGANTIYF. CDR3 DNA: TGTGCCAGCAGCTTAGCCACAGGGGGCGCAAACACCATATATTTT.

This chain links TRBV27 with TRBJ2-7; perhaps TRBD2 as D (6 bases). The V gene lost 3 bases and the J gene lost 3 bases, with 18 bases spanning the gap. The CDR3 consists of 16 residues. Germline V gene lookup returns CDR1 MNHEY and CDR2 SMNVEV (reference sequence). The CDR3 region is CASSFGGGMAVYEQYF. CDR3 DNA: TGTGCCAGCAGTTTCGGGGGTGGGATGGCAGTCTACGAGCAGTACTTC.

There are a few counts of this clone. The genes are TRBV6-4 and TRBJ2-6; 7 bases are shared with TRBD1. CDR1 and CDR2 from the germline V gene are MRHNA and SNTAGT. The CDR3 sequence is 17 residues long. J lost 0 bases, V lost 3 bases, and 5 bases had no gene match. The CDR3 loop is CASSDTGQSSGANVLTF. In DNA, the CDR3 is TGTGCCAGCAGTGATACGGGACAGAGCTCTGGGGCCAACGTCCTGACTTTC.

This chain joins TRBV5-1 and TRBJ2-1, with 13 nucleotides matching TRBD2. Per the germline V gene, CDR1 is SGHRS and CDR2 is YFSETQ. V gave up 1 base and J gave up 6 bases; unmatched junction bases: 4. The CDR3 consists of 16 residues. CDR3 region: CASSLSLAGGANEQFF. The CDR3 DNA reads as TGCGCCAGCAGCTTGTCACTAGCGGGAGGGGCCAATGAGCAGTTCTTC.

This clone was detected once. J is TRBJ1-2 and V is TRBV5-1, with 11 positions matching TRBD1. Germline V CDR1 and CDR2: SGHRS, YFSETQ. The V and J ends lost 0 bases and 4 bases, in that order; junction bases with no gene match: 2. This CDR3 region has 15 residues. This CDR3 reads CASSLGGTGGYGYTF. CDR3 bases: TGCGCCAGCAGCTTGGGGGGGACAGGGGGCTATGGCTACACCTTC. The variable domain in full, completed from reference TRBV5-1 and TRBJ1-2, reads KAGVTQTPRYLIKTRGQQVTLSCSPISGHRSVSWYQQTPGQGLQFLFEYFSETQRNKGNFPGRFSGRQFSNSRSEMNVSTLELGDSALYLCASSLGGTGGYGYTFGSGTRLTVV.

The J gene is TRBJ1-1, the V gene TRBV5-4; the match to TRBD1 covers 7 bases. Germline assignment: CDR1 SGHNT and CDR2 YYREEE (reference sequence). Germline trimming cut 1 base from V and 5 bases from J; bases unmatched to any gene: 5. CDR3 length: 14 amino acids. The CDR3 reads CASSLSGGSTEAFF. The CDR3 DNA reads TGTGCCAGCAGCTTGTCAGGGGGTTCTACTGAAGCTTTCTTT. Variable domain in full (rest from reference TRBV5-4 and TRBJ1-1): ETGVTQSPTHLIKTRGQQVTLRCSSQSGHNTVSWYQQALGQGPQFIFQYYREEENGRGNFPPRFSGLQFPNYSSELNVNALELDDSALYLCASSLSGGSTEAFFGQGTRLTVV.

V and J are TRBV30 and TRBJ1-2, with TRBD1 as a possible D gene (5 bases). Trimming left V 4 bases short and J 2 bases short, with 11 bases between. The germline CDR1 and CDR2 sequences are GTSNPN and SVGIG (reference sequence). This CDR3 spans 13 amino acids. Here the CDR3 reads CAWIPPGNYGYTF. As DNA, the CDR3 is TGTGCCTGGATCCCCCCAGGGAACTATGGCTACACCTTC. The whole variable domain, filled in from reference TRBV30 and TRBJ1-2, reads SQTIHQWPATLVQPVGSPLSLECTVEGTSNPNLYWYRQAAGRGLQLLFYSVGIGQISSEVPQNLSASRPQDRQFILSSKKLLLSDSGFYLCAWIPPGNYGYTFGSGTRLTVV.

About this clone: This specimen includes other DNA sequences encoding the same CDR3. This chain links TRBV7-9 with TRBJ1-2, with D possibly being TRBD1 (5 bases). Germline V lookup: CDR1 SEHNR, CDR2 FQNEAQ (reference sequence). CDR3 length equals 15 residues. V was trimmed by 3 bases and J by 3 bases, leaving 14 bases between them. CDR3 in amino acids: CASSFGGGRDYGYTF. CDR3 DNA: TGTGCCAGCAGCTTCGGGGGAGGCAGGGACTATGGCTACACCTTC.

V and J are TRBV10-3 and TRBJ2-7; D might be TRBD1 (6 bases). The CDR3 extends over 16 amino acids. Trimming left V 7 bases short and J 5 bases short, with 24 bases between. Germline CDR1 ENHRY, CDR2 SYGVKD. The CDR3 region is CAITSRPGDTGHEQYF. The CDR3 DNA reads as TGTGCCATCACCTCTCGACCAGGGGATACAGGTCACGAGCAGTACTTC.

CDR3 amino acids: CASRRGSQVGEQFF. Here the CDR3 DNA reads TGTGCCAGCAGGCGCGGGAGTCAGGTTGGTGAGCAGTTCTTC. The chain employs TRBV2 and TRBJ2-1, with TRBD2 matching over 7 bases. The CDR3 is 14 amino acids. The germline V gene has CDR1 SNHLY and CDR2 FYNNEI. J lost 9 bases, V lost 6 bases, and 11 bases had no gene match.

The rearrangement uses TRBV19 and TRBJ2-5; TRBD1 matches at 8 bases. The end of the DNA fits TRBJ2-7 better, so the J call may be wrong. There are 14 residues in the CDR3. The germline gives CDR1 LNHDA, CDR2 SQIVND (reference sequence). CDR3 sequence reads: CASSSRQGPYEQYF. In DNA, the CDR3 is TGTGCCAGTAGCAGTAGACAGGGGCCCTACGAGCAGTACTTC.